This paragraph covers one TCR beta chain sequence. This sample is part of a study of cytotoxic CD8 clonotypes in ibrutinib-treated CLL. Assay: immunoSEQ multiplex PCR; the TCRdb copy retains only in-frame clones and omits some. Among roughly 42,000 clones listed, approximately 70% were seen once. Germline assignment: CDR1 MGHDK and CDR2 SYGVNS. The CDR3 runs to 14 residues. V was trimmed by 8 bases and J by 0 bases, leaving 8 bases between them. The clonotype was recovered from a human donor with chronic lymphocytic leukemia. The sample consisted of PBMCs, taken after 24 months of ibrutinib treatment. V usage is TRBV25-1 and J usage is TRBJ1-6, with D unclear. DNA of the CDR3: TGTGCCAGCCTCCCTAGCTCCTATAATTCACCCCTCCACTTT. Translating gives CASLPSSYNSPLHF.